Reported below is one TCR beta chain. Germline V gene data show CDR1 as SGHTA and CDR2 as FQGNSA. The CDR3 covers 15 residues. With 7 bases removed from V and 0 bases from J, the gap between germline ends came to 13 bases. The data originate from a study of blood T cell repertoires in COVID-19. TCRdb's copy holds only in-frame clones and misses some; the assay was immunoSEQ multiplex PCR. The sample lists 35,000 to 45,000 clones, 70% to 85% occurring once. The receptor comes from an elderly woman with acute or convalescent COVID-19. This chain connects TRBV7-2 to TRBJ2-4, with D perhaps matching TRBD1 (6 bases). Sequenced sample: peripheral blood. The CDR3 is CASTGQTVAKNIQYF. The CDR3 DNA sequence: TGTGCCAGCACCGGACAGACCGTAGCCAAAAACATTCAGTACTTC.